The rows below give T cell receptor beta chains drawn from one sample of a study of T cells in Graves' hyperthyroidism and ophthalmopathy. TCRdb fed the multiplex PCR reads into MiXCR, producing one record per CDR3 protein. The sample yields about 300,000 distinct CDR3 sequences, roughly 15% seen once. The sample was blood. All receptors derive from a woman aged 25 to 39 with Graves' hyperthyroidism that later progressed to Graves' ophthalmopathy. Both conserved end residues are part of each CDR3. Fields, in order: D gene, J gene, V gene, clone size, CDR3 protein, CDR3 DNA. The D gene is left open where the match is weak. Not all rows give a size; the values are once, few, many and, for expanded clones, a class.

TRBD1,TRBJ2-1,TRBV12-3/TRBV12-4,many,CASSHRTGGYNEQFF,TGTGCCAGCAGCCACCGGACAGGGGGCTACAATGAGCAGTTCTTC
-,TRBJ2-6,TRBV12-3/TRBV12-4,many,CASSARYSGANVLTF,TGTGCCAGCAGTGCCCGATACTCTGGGGCCAACGTCCTGACTTTC
-,TRBJ2-5,TRBV9,-,CASSVGAEWYQETQYF,TGTGCCAGCAGCGTAGGGGCAGAATGGTACCAAGAGACCCAGTACTTC
-,TRBJ2-6,TRBV19,-,CASSPEGLSGANVLTF,TGTGCCAGTAGTCCTGAAGGCCTCTCTGGGGCCAACGTCCTGACTTTC
-,TRBJ1-2,TRBV4-1,few,CASSQLGRAQYGYTF,TGCGCCAGCAGCCAACTGGGAAGGGCCCAATATGGCTACACCTTC
TRBD2,TRBJ2-5,TRBV9,few,CASSAGGLEETQYF,TGTGCCAGCAGCGCCGGTGGACTAGAAGAGACCCAGTACTTC
-,TRBJ1-4,TRBV11-2,many,CASSLESGGGKLFF,TGTGCCAGCAGCTTAGAAAGCGGAGGGGGTAAACTGTTTTTT
-,TRBJ2-5,TRBV5-4,many,CASSQRSGSGETQYF,TGTGCCAGCAGCCAAAGGTCGGGATCGGGAGAGACCCAGTACTTC
TRBD2,TRBJ2-5,TRBV7-2,many,CASSLEGAGGTETQYF,TGTGCCAGCAGCTTAGAAGGAGCGGGAGGGACCGAGACCCAGTACTTC
TRBD2,TRBJ2-1,TRBV6-1,few,CASSGLVRYQETQFF,TGTGCCAGCTCGGGACTAGTAAGGTACCAAGAGACCCAGTTCTTC
TRBD1,TRBJ2-5,TRBV5-1,few,CASSIEQGSRLYF,TGCGCCAGCAGCATAGAACAGGGGTCACGCCTGTACTTC
-,TRBJ1-1,TRBV19,many,CASSFPQQGKRTEAFF,TGTGCCAGTAGTTTCCCCCAACAGGGAAAGAGGACTGAAGCTTTCTTT
-,TRBJ1-6,TRBV14,few,CASSQDSTGGFRSSYNSPLHF,TGTGCCAGCAGCCAAGATTCAACAGGAGGATTCCGGAGCTCCTATAATTCACCCCTCCACTTT